This TCR beta chain is from a study of blood T cells in healthy people across ages. Study-level information: Researchers report that template switching captured about one barcoded beta molecule per two T cells. The study's findings and limits: Unsorted PBMCs ruled out conclusive naive versus antigen-experienced comparison. From one million sequenced T cells, diversity estimates were lower bounds. Long-lived donors had more naive CD4+ cells and higher diversity than aged donors.

It was with a sample-barcoded 5' primer and a J-beta primer mix that a second PCR of roughly 7 to 12 cycles was run. MiXCR, run by TCRdb on the 5' RACE reads, gives a single entry per CDR3 protein. Here the sample spans around 650,000 distinct CDR3 sequences, 40% to 45% being singletons. Germline lookup yields CDR1 DFQATT and CDR2 SNEGSKA (reference sequence). CDR3 size: 14 residues. Losses at the gene ends were 6 bases for V and 3 bases for J; bases not matched to a gene: 9. This clonotype has only a few counts. Its specificity is unknown. The source of this sequence is a man at least 80 years old in good health. The gene calls are TRBV20-1 and TRBJ2-7; 9 bases agree with TRBD2. What was sequenced was blood. The CDR3 region has the DNA TGCAGTGCCCTTAGCGGGGGAAACGTCTACGAGCAGTACTTC. It is translated as CSALSGGNVYEQYF.